Below are 16 T cell receptor beta chains sequenced from a single sample in a study of blood T cells in healthy people across ages. Then a second PCR, running about 6 to 11 cycles, was carried out with a sample-barcoded 5' primer and a J-beta primer mix. TCRdb reprocessed the 5' RACE reads with MiXCR, giving one entry per CDR3 protein. The sample lists some 700,000 distinct CDR3 sequences, 22% occurring once. Sequences were obtained from blood. Source of these receptors: a man aged 65 to 79 in good health.

This clonotype was observed a handful of times. This chain uses TRBV27 with TRBJ2-5, with a weak D call TRBD2 (5 bases). The J call is doubtful: the DNA matches TRBJ2-1 better. Germline V gives CDR1 MNHEY, CDR2 SMNVEV (reference sequence). There are 13 residues in the CDR3. The CDR3: CASARAGVYEQFF. The CDR3 nucleotides read TGTGCCAGCGCACGGGCCGGGGTGTATGAGCAGTTCTTC.

V usage is TRBV5-1 and J usage is TRBJ2-5; D assignment may be TRBD1 or TRBD2 (6 bases each). This CDR3 region has 15 residues. Trimming cost V 1 base and J 4 bases, with 14 bases left between them. The germline gives CDR1 SGHRS, CDR2 YFSETQ. The CDR3 DNA reads as TGCGCCAGCAGCTTGTATCCGGGGGCAGGAGAGACCCAGTACTTC. Translation gives CASSLYPGAGETQYF.

This clonotype appeared a few times. The chain employs TRBV27 and TRBJ1-1, with 9 bases matching TRBD1. Germline V gene sequence: CDR1 MNHEY, CDR2 SMNVEV (reference sequence). The CDR3 runs 11 residues. After removal of 10 bases from V and 6 bases from J, the junction contained 3 bases not matched to a gene. CDR3 protein: CATRQGAEAFF. CDR3 nucleotides: TGTGCCACCAGACAGGGGGCTGAAGCTTTCTTT.

This sequence joins TRBV12-3 or TRBV12-4 and TRBJ2-1, with D maybe TRBD2 (5 bases). Trimming removed 5 bases from V and 15 bases from J, with 14 bases in between. This CDR3 spans 11 amino acids. CDR3 sequence reads: CASSPRGSLFF. In nucleotides, the CDR3 is TGTGCCAGCAGTCCCCGGGGAAGTTTGTTCTTC.

The V and J genes are TRBV5-1 and TRBJ2-1; TRBD2 matches at 7 bases. The V and J ends lost 5 bases and 5 bases, in that order; junction bases with no gene match: 4. The CDR3 is 13 amino acids. Germline values: CDR1 SGHRS, CDR2 YFSETQ. The CDR3 loop reads CASRQGLDNEQFF. For the CDR3, the DNA is TGCGCCAGCAGGCAAGGACTAGACAATGAGCAGTTCTTC.

As concerns this clonotype: The junction and the germline gene differ at one end; a read error may be behind it. This chain uses TRBV20-1 with TRBJ2-3, with 7 bases fitting TRBD1. Germline CDR1 reads DFQATT; CDR2 reads SNEGSKA (reference sequence). There are 15 residues in the CDR3. CDR3 coding DNA: TGCAGTGCTGCCCCCAGACAGGGTAGTGGAGATACGCGGTATTTT. Translation: CSAAPRQGSGDTRYF.

The chain carries TRBV3-1 and TRBJ1-1; D remains unclear. The CDR3 loop spans 13 amino acids. V was trimmed by 0 bases and J by 10 bases, leaving 12 bases between them. Germline loops: CDR1 LGHDT, CDR2 YNNKEL (reference sequence). The CDR3 loop reads CASSQEVAPVAFF. CDR3 bases: TGTGCCAGCAGCCAAGAGGTAGCCCCGGTAGCTTTCTTT.

With respect to this clonotype: At one boundary the junction diverges from the germline segment, which might be a read error. The chain employs TRBV12-3 or TRBV12-4 and TRBJ1-5; no clear D. This CDR3 comprises 13 residues. CDR3 DNA sequence: TGTGCCAGCAGTTTGTGGGCGAATCGGCCCCAGCATTTT. Translated, it gives CASSLWANRPQHF.

Many counts were recorded for this clonotype. This chain links TRBV29-1 with TRBJ2-3; D remains unclear. The CDR3 has 12 residues. V was trimmed by 3 bases and J by 1 base, leaving 5 bases between them. Germline values: CDR1 SQVTM, CDR2 ANQGSEA. CDR3 coding DNA: TGCAGCGTTGACGGTGGCACAGATACGCAGTATTTT. It encodes CSVDGGTDTQYF.

This chain links TRBV5-1 with TRBJ2-5, with 9 bases fitting TRBD1. The J call may be in error: the DNA end matches TRBJ2-7 better. This CDR3 has 14 amino acids. Germline lookup yields CDR1 SGHRS and CDR2 YFSETQ. The CDR3 protein is CASSSLTGGYEQYF. The DNA of the CDR3 is TGCGCCAGCAGCTCACTGACAGGGGGCTACGAGCAGTACTTC.

The chain couples TRBV2 to TRBJ2-5; D is perhaps TRBD2 (6 bases). CDR3 length equals 13 residues. Germline V gene data show CDR1 as SNHLY and CDR2 as FYNNEI. Trimming took 11 bases from V and 3 from J, leaving 16 bases between them. DNA of the CDR3: TGTGCCTTCCATTGGACGGGGGAAGAGACCCAGTACTTC. This codes for CAFHWTGEETQYF.

This clonotype turned up a few times. The rearrangement joins TRBV20-1 to TRBJ2-3; TRBD1 might be the D (6 bases). Germline CDR1 reads DFQATT; CDR2 reads SNEGSKA (reference sequence). V dropped 5 bases and J dropped 2 bases, with 11 bases sitting between them. This CDR3 spans 13 amino acids. CDR3 nucleotides: TGCAGTGCTTCCCGACAGGCCACAGATACGCAGTATTTT. As protein: CSASRQATDTQYF.

This clonotype was picked up a small number of times. This sequence joins TRBV6-2 or TRBV6-3 and TRBJ1-1; no definite D call. CDR1 is MNHEY and CDR2 is SVGEGT in the germline V gene. Between the trimmed V and J ends, which lost 0 bases and 7 bases, there was a span of 9 bases. The length of the CDR3 is 13 residues. The CDR3 is CASSYSAAIEAFF. The CDR3 DNA is TGTGCCAGCAGTTACTCGGCAGCGATTGAAGCTTTCTTT.

This clonotype was seen repeatedly, ten times or more. The CDR3 coding sequence is TGTGCCAGCAGCTTAGATCGACTAGCGGGGAATGAGCAGTTCTTC. Its translation: CASSLDRLAGNEQFF. The chain couples TRBV11-2 to TRBJ2-1; 11 bases fit TRBD2. Trimming cost V 0 bases and J 7 bases; bases outside gene matches: 2. The germline gives CDR1 SGHAT, CDR2 FQNNGV. The CDR3 length is 15 residues. The whole variable domain, remainder taken from reference TRBV11-2 and TRBJ2-1, is EAGVAQSPRYKIIEKRQSVAFWCNPISGHATLYWYQQILGQGPKLLIQFQNNGVVDDSQLPKDRFSAERLKGVDSTLKIQPAKLEDSAVYLCASSLDRLAGNEQFFGPGTRLTVL.

This chain connects TRBV7-9 to TRBJ2-3; the D is unclear. The germline gives CDR1 SEHNR, CDR2 FQNEAQ (reference sequence). V lost 0 bases and J 2 bases, leaving 6 bases between the germline ends. The CDR3 sequence is 14 residues long. CDR3 nucleotides: TGTGCCAGCAGCTTAGCTCACTCCACAGATACGCAGTATTTT. This gives the protein CASSLAHSTDTQYF.

The chain combines TRBV10-3 with TRBJ1-5, with D perhaps TRBD1 (6 bases). This CDR3 has 14 amino acids. CDR1 is ENHRY and CDR2 is SYGVKD in the germline V gene. Trimming took off 10 bases at V and 2 bases at J, with 15 bases between the two ends. The CDR3 DNA is TGTGCCAGCCAAATGTCAGGGGGCAATCAGCCCCAGCATTTT. Protein: CASQMSGGNQPQHF.